A selection of T cell receptor beta chains follows, all from one sample in a study of T cells in Graves' hyperthyroidism and ophthalmopathy. TCRdb itself ran the multiplex PCR reads through MiXCR, one entry per CDR3 protein. The table has fewer than 300,000 distinct CDR3 sequences, nearly 15% seen once. The sequenced sample consisted of blood. The receptors here all came from a woman aged 50 to 65 with Graves' hyperthyroidism that later progressed to Graves' ophthalmopathy. Each CDR3 is given with its conserved first and last residue. D genes are given only for firm matches. A clone size is listed for some rows: how often the clone was seen (once, few, many), or a class if it is expanded.

v_call: TRBV24-1; d_call: -; cdr3_length: 13; j_call: TRBJ1-1; clone_size: -; cdr3_aa: CATSGTANTEAFF; cdr3_nt: TGTGCCACCAGTGGGACGGCGAACACTGAAGCTTTCTTT
v_call: TRBV7-2; d_call: -; cdr3_length: 14; j_call: TRBJ2-3; clone_size: -; cdr3_aa: CASSFRGVTDTKYF; cdr3_nt: TGTGCTAGCAGCTTCAGGGGTGTGACAGATACGAAGTATTTT
v_call: TRBV5-1; d_call: -; cdr3_length: 13; j_call: TRBJ1-6; clone_size: -; cdr3_aa: CASSLETDSPLHF; cdr3_nt: TGCGCCAGCAGCTTGGAGACCGATTCACCCCTCCACTTT
v_call: TRBV19; d_call: TRBD2; cdr3_length: 15; j_call: TRBJ2-7; clone_size: few; cdr3_aa: CASTLGGGLSYEQYF; cdr3_nt: TGTGCCAGTACCCTCGGCGGGGGGCTCTCCTACGAGCAGTACTTC
v_call: TRBV29-1; d_call: -; cdr3_length: 13; j_call: TRBJ2-2; clone_size: many; cdr3_aa: CSVAQGYTGELFF; cdr3_nt: TGCAGCGTTGCCCAGGGATACACCGGGGAGCTGTTTTTT
v_call: TRBV7-2; d_call: TRBD2; cdr3_length: 17; j_call: TRBJ2-3; clone_size: many; cdr3_aa: CASSIQLGAGGIDTQYF; cdr3_nt: TGTGCCAGCAGCATCCAGTTAGGTGCGGGAGGGATAGATACGCAGTATTTT
v_call: TRBV2; d_call: -; cdr3_length: 16; j_call: TRBJ1-3; clone_size: few; cdr3_aa: CASSPLRGSSGNTIYF; cdr3_nt: TGTGCCAGCAGCCCCCTCAGGGGTAGCTCTGGAAACACCATATATTTT
v_call: TRBV5-6; d_call: -; cdr3_length: 11; j_call: TRBJ2-7; clone_size: many; cdr3_aa: CASSASYEQYF; cdr3_nt: TGTGCCAGCAGTGCATCCTACGAGCAGTACTTC
v_call: TRBV7-2; d_call: TRBD1; cdr3_length: 14; j_call: TRBJ1-1; clone_size: -; cdr3_aa: CASSPGQARVRAFF; cdr3_nt: TGTGCCAGCAGCCCCGGACAGGCGCGGGTTCGAGCTTTCTTT
v_call: TRBV9; d_call: TRBD1; cdr3_length: 18; j_call: TRBJ2-1; clone_size: many; cdr3_aa: CASSSRSGQGFAYNEQFF; cdr3_nt: TGTGCCAGCAGCTCGCGCTCGGGACAGGGATTTGCCTACAATGAGCAGTTCTTC
v_call: TRBV20-1; d_call: -; cdr3_length: 13; j_call: TRBJ2-3; clone_size: many; cdr3_aa: CSRAGLSTDTQYF; cdr3_nt: TGCAGCCGAGCCGGCCTTAGCACAGATACGCAGTATTTT
v_call: TRBV30; d_call: TRBD2; cdr3_length: 14; j_call: TRBJ2-3; clone_size: many; cdr3_aa: CAWRGLAGADTQYF; cdr3_nt: TGTGCCTGGAGGGGACTAGCGGGAGCAGATACGCAGTATTTT
v_call: TRBV28; d_call: TRBD1; cdr3_length: 13; j_call: TRBJ1-2; clone_size: many; cdr3_aa: CASSFRTGRGYTF; cdr3_nt: TGTGCCAGCAGTTTCAGGACAGGGAGGGGCTACACCTTC
v_call: TRBV28; d_call: TRBD2; cdr3_length: 14; j_call: TRBJ2-1; clone_size: many; cdr3_aa: CASSFSSGKREQFF; cdr3_nt: TGTGCCAGCAGTTTTTCTAGCGGGAAGCGTGAGCAGTTCTTC
v_call: TRBV19; d_call: -; cdr3_length: 12; j_call: TRBJ1-2; clone_size: -; cdr3_aa: CASKTQSGSYTF; cdr3_nt: TGTGCCAGTAAAACACAGTCCGGGAGCTACACCTTC
v_call: TRBV9; d_call: TRBD1; cdr3_length: 13; j_call: TRBJ1-5; clone_size: few; cdr3_aa: CASSSGQGQPQHF; cdr3_nt: TGTGCCAGCAGCTCAGGACAGGGCCAGCCCCAGCATTTT
v_call: TRBV20-1; d_call: -; cdr3_length: 12; j_call: TRBJ1-5; clone_size: many; cdr3_aa: CSATRVGQPQHF; cdr3_nt: TGCAGTGCTACCAGGGTGGGGCAGCCCCAGCATTTT
v_call: TRBV6-4; d_call: TRBD2; cdr3_length: 15; j_call: TRBJ2-3; clone_size: many; cdr3_aa: CASSDSSGSIDTQYF; cdr3_nt: TGTGCCAGCAGTGACTCAAGCGGGAGTATAGATACGCAGTATTTT
v_call: TRBV28; d_call: TRBD1; cdr3_length: 19; j_call: TRBJ2-7; clone_size: many; cdr3_aa: CASSLRSRDRGAHSYEQYF; cdr3_nt: TGTGCCAGCAGTTTAAGATCTCGGGACAGGGGGGCACACTCCTACGAGCAGTACTTC
v_call: TRBV11-2; d_call: -; cdr3_length: 16; j_call: TRBJ2-1; clone_size: many; cdr3_aa: CASSLGLRGSYNEQFF; cdr3_nt: TGTGCCAGCAGCTTAGGGTTGCGGGGCTCCTACAATGAGCAGTTCTTC
v_call: TRBV10-3; d_call: -; cdr3_length: 13; j_call: TRBJ2-5; clone_size: many; cdr3_aa: CAISESLAGTQYF; cdr3_nt: TGTGCCATCAGTGAGTCTCTTGCAGGGACCCAGTACTTC
v_call: TRBV20-1; d_call: -; cdr3_length: 13; j_call: TRBJ1-1; clone_size: many; cdr3_aa: CSARQQALTEAFF; cdr3_nt: TGCAGTGCTAGGCAACAGGCCCTAACTGAAGCTTTCTTT